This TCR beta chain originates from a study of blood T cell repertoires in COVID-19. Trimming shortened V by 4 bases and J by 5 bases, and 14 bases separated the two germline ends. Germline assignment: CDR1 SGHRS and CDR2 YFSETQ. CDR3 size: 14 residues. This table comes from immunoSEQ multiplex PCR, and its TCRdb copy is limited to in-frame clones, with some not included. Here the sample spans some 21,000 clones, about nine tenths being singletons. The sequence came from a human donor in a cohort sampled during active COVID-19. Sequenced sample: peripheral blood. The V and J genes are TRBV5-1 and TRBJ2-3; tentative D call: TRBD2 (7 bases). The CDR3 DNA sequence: TGCGCCAGCAGCCCTTGGGAGGGGGTAGATACGCAGTATTTT. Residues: CASSPWEGVDTQYF.